This is a list of T cell receptor beta chains from one sample in a study of tumor and adjacent non-tumor tissue in lung cancer. TCRdb ran MiXCR on the multiplex PCR reads and lists one entry per CDR3 protein. The table shows about 80,000 distinct CDR3 sequences, with roughly 80% occurring only once. Material for sequencing was distant non-tumor lung tissue. These receptors were collected from a man aged 55 to 70 with non-small cell lung cancer. Both conserved end residues are part of each CDR3. A D gene is named only where the DNA matches it firmly. Some rows mark clone size as missing; the rest say once, few, many or name a class of expanded clone.

J	size	V	D	CDR3	DNA
TRBJ2-3	.	TRBV20-1	.	CSAPTTGAMHRTDTQYF	TGCAGTGCTCCCACGACGGGGGCCATGCATCGCACAGATACGCAGTATTTT
TRBJ2-5	.	TRBV11-2	TRBD1	CASSSGQVNATQYF	TGTGCCAGCAGCTCCGGACAGGTCAATGCGACCCAGTACTTT
TRBJ1-5	.	TRBV28	TRBD1	CTSTLGGILSNQPQHF	TGTACCAGCACCCTAGGGGGCATTCTTAGCAATCAGCCCCAGCATTTT
TRBJ2-3	.	TRBV5-5	.	CASSLEWANIDTQYF	TGTGCCAGCAGCTTGGAGTGGGCCAACATAGATACGCAGTATTTT
TRBJ2-7	.	TRBV4-3	.	CGSSQRDWGDEQYF	TGCGGCAGCAGCCAACGGGACTGGGGGGACGAGCAGTACTTC
TRBJ2-7	.	TRBV29-1	.	CSVVQHERYF	TGCAGCGTTGTTCAGCACGAGAGGTACTTC
TRBJ2-6	.	TRBV11-2	TRBD1	CDSSLVPKDRPSGANILTF	TGTGACAGCAGTTTAGTTCCAAAGGACAGGCCCTCTGGGGCCAACATCCTGACTTTC
TRBJ1-3	.	TRBV29-1	.	CNVAGRSGNTIYF	TGCAACGTTGCGGGGCGCTCTGGAAACACCATATATTTT
TRBJ2-3	many	TRBV30	TRBD2	CACEPRGGSGGVDTQYF	TGTGCCTGTGAACCCCGGGGGGGTAGCGGGGGAGTAGATACGCAGTATTTT
TRBJ2-7	.	TRBV4-3	.	CASSQSPGTWDYEQYF	TGCGCCAGCAGCCAGAGCCCCGGGACATGGGACTACGAGCAGTACTTC
TRBJ2-1	.	TRBV9	TRBD2	CASNPSGGSYDEQFF	TGTGCCAGCAATCCTAGCGGGGGGTCATACGATGAGCAGTTCTTC
TRBJ2-7	.	TRBV11-3	.	CASSLHSTYEQYF	TGTGCCAGCAGCTTACACTCCACCTACGAGCAGTACTTC
TRBJ2-3	.	TRBV5-4	.	CASTRVSTDTQYF	TGTGCCAGCACCAGGGTTAGCACAGATACGCAGTATTTT
TRBJ2-7	.	TRBV20-1	TRBD2	CSTSGLGSIYEQYF	TGCAGTACTAGTGGACTAGGGAGTATCTACGAGCAGTATTTC
TRBJ2-7	many	TRBV20-1	.	CSASLTHSYEQYF	TGCAGTGCTTCTCTGACACACTCCTACGAGCAGTACTTC
TRBJ2-1	.	TRBV6-1	TRBD2	CANSVLAGALNEQFF	TGTGCCAACAGTGTTCTAGCGGGAGCCCTCAATGAGCAGTTCTTC
TRBJ2-5	.	TRBV20-1	.	CIAIWGKETQYF	TGCATCGCCATTTGGGGCAAAGAGACCCAGTACTTC
TRBJ2-7	.	TRBV28	TRBD2	CVCSSLSGASYEQYF	TGTGTCTGCAGTTCCCTTAGCGGGGCTTCCTACGAGCAGTACTTC
TRBJ2-6	.	TRBV11-2	TRBD2	CVSSPTSGGVTGANVLTF	TGTGTCAGCAGTCCAACTAGCGGGGGAGTCACCGGGGCCAACGTCCTGACTTTC
TRBJ1-2	many	TRBV30	TRBD1	CAWSLTGVRGYTF	TGTGCCTGGAGTTTAACAGGGGTTCGTGGCTACACCTTC
TRBJ2-7	.	TRBV20-1	.	CSARDLMAQDVYEQYF	TGCAGTGCTAGAGACCTCATGGCTCAAGATGTGTACGAGCAGTATTTC
TRBJ2-3	.	TRBV29-1	TRBD1	CSVSPGQHTDTQYF	TGCAGCGTCTCCCCGGGACAGCACACAGATACGCAGTATTTT
TRBJ1-1	.	TRBV11-3	.	CASSLMGATEAFF	TGTGCCAGCAGCTTAATGGGGGCCACTGAAGCTTTCTTT
TRBJ2-5	.	TRBV11-2	.	CASSSGQVIETQYF	TGTGCCAGCAGCTCCGGACAAGTTATTGAGACCCAGTACTTC
TRBJ2-3	.	TRBV29-1	.	CSVAGHTDTHYF	TGCAGCGTTGCGGGCCACACAGATACGCATTATTTT
TRBJ1-1	.	TRBV6-5	TRBD1	CASSTGTVMNTEAFF	TGTGCGAGCAGTACCGGGACAGTCATGAACACTGAAGCTTTCTTT
TRBJ2-5	.	TRBV11-2	.	CTSSSTWEETEYF	TGTACCAGCAGCTCTACATGGGAAGAGACCGAGTATTTC
TRBJ2-7	.	TRBV11-2	.	CVSSLTWGSSYEQYF	TGTGTCAGCAGCTTAACGTGGGGGAGCTCCTACGAGCAGTACTTC
TRBJ2-1	.	TRBV12-3/TRBV12-4	TRBD1	CASSADREHPYNKQFF	TGTGCCAGCAGTGCTGACAGGGAACATCCCTACAATAAGCAGTTCTTC
TRBJ1-1	.	TRBV11-3	.	CANSSHGQQTEVFF	TGTGCCAACAGCTCGCACGGACAGCAGACTGAAGTTTTCTTT
TRBJ2-3	few	TRBV28	.	CASREGNRITDTQYF	TGTGCCAGCAGGGAGGGGAACAGAATCACAGATACGCAGTATTTT
TRBJ2-3	.	TRBV20-1	.	CSTGELKSTDTQYF	TGCAGTACCGGCGAACTAAAGAGCACAGATACGCAGTATTTT
TRBJ2-1	.	TRBV20-1	.	CRAFGGENSYNKQFF	TGCAGGGCCTTTGGCGGGGAGAACTCCTACAATAAGCAGTTCTTC
TRBJ1-1	.	TRBV30	.	CAWDPGGDTVAFF	TGTGCCTGGGACCCGGGGGGAGACACTGTAGCTTTCTTT
TRBJ2-3	.	TRBV11-3	.	CASSLVASGRTDMQYF	TGTGCCAGCAGCTTAGTCGCCAGCGGGCGGACAGATATGCAGTATTTT
TRBJ2-7	.	TRBV13	TRBD2	CSSSFGTSFGDEQYF	TGTTCCAGCAGCTTTGGGACTAGCTTCGGCGACGAGCAGTACTTC
TRBJ2-7	.	TRBV20-1	TRBD2	CSTRGGSGLLCEQYF	TGCAGTACTAGAGGCGGTAGCGGGCTGTTGTGCGAGCAGTACTTC
TRBJ2-1	.	TRBV20-1	TRBD2	CSASTSVWYEQFF	TGCAGTGCCTCGACTAGCGTGTGGTATGAGCAGTTCTTC
TRBJ2-3	.	TRBV11-3	.	CASNFQGGDTQYF	TGTGCCAGCAACTTCCAGGGGGGAGACACGCAATATTTT
TRBJ2-7	.	TRBV12-3/TRBV12-4	.	CAGSLMTYEQYF	TGTGCCGGCAGTTTGATGACCTACGAGCAGTACTTC
TRBJ2-2	.	TRBV29-1	.	CSVVVRNTGEMFF	TGCAGCGTTGTAGTCAGGAACACCGGGGAGATGTTTTTT
TRBJ1-6	.	TRBV11-2	.	CASSLGGDVNSPLHF	TGTGCAAGCAGCTTAGGAGGGGACGTTAATTCACCCCTCCACTTT
TRBJ2-2	.	TRBV6-2/TRBV6-3	TRBD2	CASSYRGLACGTGELFF	TGTGCTAGCAGTTACCGAGGACTAGCGTGCGGCACCGGGGAGCTGTTTTTT
TRBJ2-1	.	TRBV20-1	TRBD2	CSARGGSGRSNEQFF	TGCAGCGCTAGAGGGGGTAGCGGGAGGAGCAATGAGCAGTTCTTC
TRBJ1-3	once	TRBV25-1	.	CASSHRHGNTIYF	TGTGCCAGCAGTCACAGACATGGAAACACCATATATTTT
TRBJ2-3	.	TRBV28	.	CASSLSESLSTVKQYF	TGTGCCAGCAGTTTAAGTGAGAGTCTTAGCACAGTTAAGCAGTATTTT
TRBJ2-1	once	TRBV6-2/TRBV6-3	.	CASIDCTARNEQFF	TGTGCCAGCATCGACTGTACGGCCCGCAATGAGCAGTTCTTC
TRBJ1-1	once	TRBV4-1	TRBD1	CASSQRTGERSTEAFF	TGCGCCAGCAGCCAACGGACAGGGGAAAGAAGCACTGAAGCTTTCTTT